This T cell receptor (beta chain) was identified in a study of blood T cells in healthy people across ages. Primers used in a second PCR of about 6 to 11 cycles were a sample-barcoded 5' primer and a J-beta primer mix. TCRdb redid the calling of the 5' RACE reads with MiXCR, one entry per CDR3 protein. The sample records 1 million or so distinct CDR3 sequences, 45% being singletons. The count of this clonotype is one. The CDR3 extends over 12 amino acids. Trimming stripped 3 bases from V and 4 bases from J, with 5 bases between. Germline V gene data show CDR1 as ENHRY and CDR2 as SYGVKD. This rearrangement joins TRBV10-3 to TRBJ2-3; no clear D gene. Source material: blood. The receptor was isolated from a woman aged 55-70 years in good health. CDR3 coding DNA: TGTGCCATCAGTGATGGCTCAGATACGCAGTATTTT. Translation gives CAISDGSDTQYF.